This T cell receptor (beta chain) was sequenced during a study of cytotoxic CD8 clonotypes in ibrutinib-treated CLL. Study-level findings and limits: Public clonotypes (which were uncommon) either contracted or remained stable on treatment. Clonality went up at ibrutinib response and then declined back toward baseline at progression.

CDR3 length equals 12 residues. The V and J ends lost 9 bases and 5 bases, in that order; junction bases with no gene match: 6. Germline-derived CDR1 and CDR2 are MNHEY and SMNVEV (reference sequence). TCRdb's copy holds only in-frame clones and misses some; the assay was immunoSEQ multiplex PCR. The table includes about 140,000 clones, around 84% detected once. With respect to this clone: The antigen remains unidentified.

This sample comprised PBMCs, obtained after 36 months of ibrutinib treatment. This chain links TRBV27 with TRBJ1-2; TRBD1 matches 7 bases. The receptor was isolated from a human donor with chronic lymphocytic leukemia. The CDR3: CASYRGQYGYTF. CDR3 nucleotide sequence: TGTGCCAGTTACAGGGGCCAATATGGCTACACCTTC.